This T cell receptor beta chain was captured by sequencing in a study of identical twins. Overall study results and limits: The abundant beta clonotypes from cord blood had fewer insertions, and memory repertoires had none of this. Alpha sequences out of frame and shared by twins had excess low generation probability.

The cDNA had a unique molecular identifier and a template-switch universal primer site. TCRdb itself ran the 5' RACE reads through MiXCR, one entry per CDR3 protein. Among 500,000 or so distinct CDR3 sequences listed, 14% were seen once. Only healthy Caucasians were included as donors. Turning to this clonotype: What it binds is not known.

The same data also went into a second study, on yellow fever vaccine responses in identical twins.

Sample: CD4+ T cells sorted from blood. The TCR comes from a woman aged 18-29 years in good health.

CDR3 residues: CASSPQTCGSLVDTQYF. CDR3 nucleotide sequence: TGCGCCAGCAGCCCGCAAACTTGCGGGAGCTTAGTCGATACGCAGTATTTT. This chain uses TRBV4-1 with TRBJ2-3; 7 bases are shared with TRBD2. The CDR3 totals 17 residues. Germline lookup yields CDR1 MGHRA and CDR2 YSYEKL. Trimming at V came to 4 bases and at J to 6 bases, leaving 16 bases not matched to a gene.